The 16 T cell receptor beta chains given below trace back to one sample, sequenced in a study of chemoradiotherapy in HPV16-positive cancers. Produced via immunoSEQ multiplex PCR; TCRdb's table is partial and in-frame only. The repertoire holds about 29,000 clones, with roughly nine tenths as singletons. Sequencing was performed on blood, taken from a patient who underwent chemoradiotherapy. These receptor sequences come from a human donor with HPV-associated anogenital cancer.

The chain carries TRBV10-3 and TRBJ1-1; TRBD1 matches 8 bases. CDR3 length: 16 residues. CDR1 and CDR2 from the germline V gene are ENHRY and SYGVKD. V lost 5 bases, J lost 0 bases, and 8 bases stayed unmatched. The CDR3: CAISPLTGALNTEAFF. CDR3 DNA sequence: TGTGCCATCAGTCCCTTGACAGGGGCCCTGAACACTGAAGCTTTCTTT.

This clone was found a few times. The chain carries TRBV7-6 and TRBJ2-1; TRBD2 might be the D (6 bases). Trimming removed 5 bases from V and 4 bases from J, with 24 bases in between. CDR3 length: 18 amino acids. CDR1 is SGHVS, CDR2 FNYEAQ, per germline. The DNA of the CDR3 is TGTGCCAGCAGCCACCCCCGCGAATCTCGGACTACGTACAATGAGCAGTTCTTC. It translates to CASSHPRESRTTYNEQFF.

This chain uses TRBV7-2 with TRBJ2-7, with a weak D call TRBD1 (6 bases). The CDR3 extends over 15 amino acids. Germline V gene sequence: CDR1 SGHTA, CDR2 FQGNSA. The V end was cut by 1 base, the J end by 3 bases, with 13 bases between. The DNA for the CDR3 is TGTGCCAGCAGCTTAGTCGCAGGGGCAGACTACGAGCAGTACTTC. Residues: CASSLVAGADYEQYF.

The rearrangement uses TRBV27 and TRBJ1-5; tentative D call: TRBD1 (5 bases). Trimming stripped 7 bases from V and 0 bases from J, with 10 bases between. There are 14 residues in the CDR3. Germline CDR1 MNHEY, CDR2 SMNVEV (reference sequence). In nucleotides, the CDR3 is TGTGCCAGCAAAGACAGAATTAGCAATCAGCCCCAGCATTTT. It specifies CASKDRISNQPQHF.

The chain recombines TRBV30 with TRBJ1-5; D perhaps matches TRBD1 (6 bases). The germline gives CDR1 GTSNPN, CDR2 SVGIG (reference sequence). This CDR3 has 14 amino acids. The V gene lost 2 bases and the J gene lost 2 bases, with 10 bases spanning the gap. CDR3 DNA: TGTGCCTGGAGTAAGGGGGGCGGCAATCAGCCCCAGCATTTT. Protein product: CAWSKGGGNQPQHF. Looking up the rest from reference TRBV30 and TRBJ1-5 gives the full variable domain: SQTIHQWPATLVQPVGSPLSLECTVEGTSNPNLYWYRQAAGRGLQLLFYSVGIGQISSEVPQNLSASRPQDRQFILSSKKLLLSDSGFYLCAWSKGGGNQPQHFGDGTRLSIL.

The CDR3 spells CASSSQGREQYF. In DNA form, the CDR3 reads TGTGCCAGCAGCTCGCAGGGGCGCGAGCAGTACTTC. The chain has TRBV7-9 and TRBJ2-7; possibly TRBD1 for D (6 bases). CDR1 is SEHNR and CDR2 is FQNEAQ in the germline V gene (reference sequence). This CDR3 region has 12 residues. V lost 4 bases, J lost 6 bases, and 10 bases lay in between.

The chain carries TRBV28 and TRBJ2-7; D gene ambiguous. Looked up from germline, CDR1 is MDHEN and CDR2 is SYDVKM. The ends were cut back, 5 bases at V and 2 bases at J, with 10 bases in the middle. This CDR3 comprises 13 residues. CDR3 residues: CASSLPGPYEQYF. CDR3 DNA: TGTGCCAGCAGTCTCCCCGGGCCCTACGAGCAGTACTTC.

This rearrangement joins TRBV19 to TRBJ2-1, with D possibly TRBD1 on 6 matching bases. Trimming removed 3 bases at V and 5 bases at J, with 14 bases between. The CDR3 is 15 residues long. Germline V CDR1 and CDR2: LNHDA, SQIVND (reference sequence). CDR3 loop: CASSMGPTGNNEQFF. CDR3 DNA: TGTGCCAGTAGTATGGGCCCGACAGGAAACAATGAGCAGTTCTTC.

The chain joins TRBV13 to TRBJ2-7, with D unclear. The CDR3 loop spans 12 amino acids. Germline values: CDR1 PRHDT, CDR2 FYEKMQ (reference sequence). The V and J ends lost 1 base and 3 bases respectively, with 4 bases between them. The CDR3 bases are TGTGCCAGCAGCTTAGAGGGCTACGAGCAGTACTTC. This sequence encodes CASSLEGYEQYF.

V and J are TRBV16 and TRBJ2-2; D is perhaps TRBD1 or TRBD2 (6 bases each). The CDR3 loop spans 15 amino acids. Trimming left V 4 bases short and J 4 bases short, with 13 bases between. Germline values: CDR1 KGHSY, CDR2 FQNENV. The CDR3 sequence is CASSRDGGGTGELFF. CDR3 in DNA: TGTGCCAGCAGCCGGGATGGAGGGGGCACCGGGGAGCTGTTTTTT.

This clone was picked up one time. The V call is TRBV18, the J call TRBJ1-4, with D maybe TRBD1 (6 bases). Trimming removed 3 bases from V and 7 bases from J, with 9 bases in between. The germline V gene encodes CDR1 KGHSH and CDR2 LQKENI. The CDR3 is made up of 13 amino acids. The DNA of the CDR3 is TGTGCCAGCTCACCTCAGGGGCGTGAAAAACTGTTTTTT. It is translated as CASSPQGREKLFF.

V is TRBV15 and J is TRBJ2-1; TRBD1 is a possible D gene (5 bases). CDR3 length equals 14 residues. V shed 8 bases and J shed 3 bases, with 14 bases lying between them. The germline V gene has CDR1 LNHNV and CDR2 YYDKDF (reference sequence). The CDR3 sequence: CATQGTVNYNEQFF. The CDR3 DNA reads TGTGCCACCCAGGGTACGGTGAACTACAATGAGCAGTTCTTC.

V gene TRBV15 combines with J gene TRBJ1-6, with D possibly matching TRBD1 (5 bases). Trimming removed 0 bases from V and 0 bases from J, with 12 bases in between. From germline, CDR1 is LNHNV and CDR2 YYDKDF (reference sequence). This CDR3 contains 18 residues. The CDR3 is CATSRDWGEGSYNSPLHF. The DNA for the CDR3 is TGTGCCACCAGCAGAGATTGGGGGGAGGGCTCCTATAATTCACCCCTCCACTTT.

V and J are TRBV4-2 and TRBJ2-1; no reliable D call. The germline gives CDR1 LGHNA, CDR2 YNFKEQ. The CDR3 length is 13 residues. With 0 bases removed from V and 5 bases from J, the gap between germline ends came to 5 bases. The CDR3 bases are TGTGCCAGCAGCCAAGATAGTCACAATGAGCAGTTCTTC. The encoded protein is CASSQDSHNEQFF.

CDR3 nucleotides: TGTGCCAGCAGCACAGGGACAGTCCCCTACGAGCAGTACTTC. This translates into CASSTGTVPYEQYF. The rearrangement joins TRBV7-3 to TRBJ2-7, with TRBD1 matching over 7 bases. The CDR3 loop spans 14 amino acids. The germline V gene has CDR1 SGHTA and CDR2 FQGTGA. V trimming: 5 bases; J trimming: 2 bases; junction bases outside the gene matches: 6.

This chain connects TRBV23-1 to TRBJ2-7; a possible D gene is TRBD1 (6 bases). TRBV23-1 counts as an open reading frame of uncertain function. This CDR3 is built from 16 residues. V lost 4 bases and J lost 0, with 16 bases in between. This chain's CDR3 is CASSPKTTGNSYEQYF. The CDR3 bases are TGCGCCAGCAGTCCCAAGACCACAGGGAACTCCTACGAGCAGTACTTC.